A single sample is the source of the 4 T cell receptor beta chains below, sequenced in a study of blood T cell repertoires in COVID-19. TCRdb keeps only in-frame clones here, not all; method: immunoSEQ multiplex PCR. The sample has 200,000 to 300,000 clones, approximately 86% seen once; the top ten hold roughly 1.8%. The sequencing input was peripheral blood. These receptors all come from a man aged 30-40 years with active or convalescent COVID-19.

The chain joins TRBV5-1 to TRBJ2-1; 13 bases map to TRBD2. The V gene's germline CDR1 is SGHRS and CDR2 YFSETQ. The CDR3 sequence is 17 residues long. V lost 7 bases and J lost 0; bases outside the gene matches: 7. CDR3 amino acids: CASGRTSGGTSYNEQFF. CDR3 sequence (DNA): TGCGCCAGCGGAAGGACTAGCGGGGGAACCTCCTACAATGAGCAGTTCTTC.

CDR3 DNA: TGCGCCAGCAGCTCGGACTATGGCTACACCTTC. Translated: CASSSDYGYTF. This chain joins TRBV4-1 and TRBJ1-2; D ambiguous. Germline CDR1 MGHRA, CDR2 YSYEKL. V dropped 5 bases and J dropped 3 bases, with 4 bases sitting between them. This CDR3 has 11 amino acids.

This clone was observed a single time. The rearrangement links TRBV30 to TRBJ2-1; TRBD1 matches 7 bases. The CDR3 length is 13 residues. Trimming took 4 bases from V and 4 from J; bases not matched to a gene: 4. Germline CDR1 reads GTSNPN; CDR2 reads SVGIG (reference sequence). The CDR3 is CAWIRDSYNEQFF. Here the CDR3 DNA reads TGTGCCTGGATCCGGGACAGTTACAATGAGCAGTTCTTC.

This CDR3 reads CASSFDNTRTYEQYF. CDR3 DNA: TGTGCCAGCAGCTTTGATAATACAAGAACCTACGAGCAGTACTTC. V usage is TRBV7-2 and J usage is TRBJ2-7; D not resolved. The V end was cut by 3 bases, the J end by 2 bases, with 14 bases between. The CDR3 is made up of 15 amino acids. CDR1 is SGHTA and CDR2 is FQGNSA in the germline V gene.